This is a list of T cell receptor beta chains from one sample in a study of cytomegalovirus exposure and HLA in healthy donors. Clones were sequenced by immunoSEQ multiplex PCR, and TCRdb holds only the in-frame ones, with some missing. The sample includes roughly 100,000 clones. Sample: PBMCs. The receptors were gathered from a man in his fifties in good health and CMV-seropositive. Both conserved end residues are part of each CDR3. The D gene is left open where the match is weak.

>TRBJ1-2|NA|TRBV4-3
CASSQVVAGGYGYTF
TGCGCCAGCAGCCAAGTAGTGGCCGGGGGATATGGCTACACCTTC
>TRBJ1-5|TRBD1|TRBV4-1
CASRGQGPNQPQHF
TGCGCCAGCAGAGGACAGGGGCCCAATCAGCCCCAGCATTTT
>TRBJ2-7|TRBD1|TRBV29-1
CSVAGTGGSYEQYF
TGCAGCGTGGCCGGGACAGGGGGATCGTACGAGCAGTACTTC
>TRBJ1-1|NA|TRBV14
CASSHPRGGITEAFF
TGTGCCAGCAGCCACCCCCGTGGAGGGATTACTGAAGCTTTCTTT
>TRBJ2-1|TRBD1|TRBV18
CASSLQGGVYNEQFF
TGTGCCAGCTCTTTACAGGGGGGCGTCTACAATGAGCAGTTCTTC
>TRBJ2-7|TRBD2|TRBV27
CASSYGGRADEQYF
TGTGCCAGCAGTTATGGCGGGAGGGCCGACGAGCAGTACTTC
>TRBJ1-1|NA|TRBV11-3
CASSFSQASTEAFF
TGTGCCAGCAGCTTCTCACAGGCGAGCACTGAAGCTTTCTTT
>TRBJ2-7|NA|TRBV7-6
CASTYSAGNSYEQYF
TGTGCCAGCACCTACAGTGCGGGAAACTCCTACGAGCAGTACTTC
>TRBJ2-3|NA|TRBV7-9
CASSSTEDTQYF
TGTGCCAGCAGCTCTACAGAGGATACGCAGTATTTT
>TRBJ1-5|NA|TRBV19
CASSIDRGNAQPQHF
TGTGCCAGTAGTATAGATCGGGGAAATGCTCAGCCCCAGCATTTT
>TRBJ1-4|TRBD1|TRBV4-2
CASSLLQGETNEKLFF
TGTGCCAGCAGCCTCCTACAGGGGGAGACTAATGAAAAACTGTTTTTT
>TRBJ1-2|TRBD1|TRBV13
CASSPTGVDGYTF
TGTGCCAGCAGCCCGACAGGGGTAGATGGCTACACCTTC
>TRBJ2-7|NA|TRBV5-1
CASSSGTSSYEQYF
TGCGCCAGCAGCTCTGGGACATCCTCCTACGAGCAGTACTTC
>TRBJ2-1|TRBD2|TRBV5-6
CASSILAAYNEQFF
TGTGCCAGCAGCATTCTAGCGGCCTACAATGAGCAGTTCTTC
>TRBJ1-1|NA|TRBV7-9
CASSLGRPGKPGTEAFF
TGTGCCAGCAGCTTAGGCCGCCCAGGGAAACCGGGCACTGAAGCTTTCTTT
>TRBJ1-1|TRBD1|TRBV18
CASSETGQGTEAFF
TGTGCCAGCTCAGAAACCGGACAGGGCACTGAAGCTTTCTTT
>TRBJ1-4|TRBD1|TRBV27
CASSRTPTGARNEKLFF
TGTGCCAGCAGCCGCACCCCAACAGGGGCCCGTAATGAAAAACTGTTTTTT
>TRBJ2-7|NA|TRBV29-1
CSVAPDLYGEQYF
TGCAGCGTTGCCCCTGACCTCTACGGGGAGCAGTACTTC
>TRBJ1-5|TRBD1|TRBV5-1
CASSSDRDQPQHF
TGCGCCAGCAGCTCTGACAGGGATCAGCCCCAGCATTTT
>TRBJ1-2|NA|TRBV7-2
CATTDRFYGYTF
TGTGCCACCACGGACAGATTCTATGGCTACACCTTC
>TRBJ2-5|NA|TRBV19
CASSIDRGETQYF
TGTGCCAGTAGTATAGATCGAGGAGAGACCCAGTACTTC
>TRBJ2-5|NA|TRBV11-1
CASSLLAGHQTQYF
TGTGCCAGCAGCTTATTGGCGGGCCACCAGACCCAGTACTTC
>TRBJ2-3|NA|TRBV6-5
CASSYGQTSTDTQYF
TGTGCCAGCAGTTACGGACAGACTAGCACAGATACGCAGTATTTT
>TRBJ2-1|TRBD2|TRBV7-9
CASSSSGLGTSNEQFF
TGTGCCAGCAGCTCTTCGGGACTAGGTACAAGCAATGAGCAGTTCTTC
>TRBJ2-7|NA|TRBV6-4
CASSVIRRGIYEQYF
TGTGCCAGCAGTGTCATAAGGAGGGGAATTTACGAGCAGTACTTC
>TRBJ1-1|NA|TRBV7-2
CASSLSENTEAFF
TGTGCCAGCAGCTTATCAGAGAACACTGAAGCTTTCTTT
>TRBJ2-1|TRBD1|TRBV7-2
CASSLVIRTGLNEQFF
TGTGCCAGCAGCTTAGTAATCAGGACAGGGCTGAATGAGCAGTTCTTC
>TRBJ1-1|NA|TRBV27
CASTGDMNTEAFF
TGTGCCAGCACAGGGGATATGAACACTGAAGCTTTCTTT
>TRBJ1-4|NA|TRBV6-1
CARAQGSGEKLFF
TGTGCCAGAGCCCAGGGAAGTGGAGAAAAACTGTTTTTT
>TRBJ1-1|NA|TRBV19
CASQQSMNTEAFF
TGTGCCAGCCAACAGTCCATGAACACTGAAGCTTTCTTT
>TRBJ2-7|NA|TRBV2
CASNGLSYEQYF
TGTGCCAGCAACGGACTGTCCTACGAGCAGTACTTC
>TRBJ1-5|NA|TRBV6-1
CASSGGRTRYSNQPQHF
TGTGCCAGCAGTGGAGGTCGTACTCGCTATAGCAATCAGCCCCAGCATTTT
>TRBJ2-1|NA|TRBV9
CASSPRGSSYNEQFF
TGTGCCAGCAGCCCCCGCGGTAGCTCCTACAATGAGCAGTTCTTC
>TRBJ2-1|TRBD2|TRBV6-1
CASSERGWEGPRYEQFF
TGTGCCAGCAGTGAAAGAGGGTGGGAGGGCCCCAGGTATGAGCAGTTCTTC
>TRBJ1-3|NA|TRBV30
CAWSTGDGNTIYF
TGTGCCTGGAGTACTGGAGACGGAAACACCATATATTTT
>TRBJ2-1|TRBD1|TRBV29-1
CSVGTGSLSYNEQFF
TGCAGCGTTGGGACAGGTTCCCTCTCCTACAATGAGCAGTTCTTC
>TRBJ1-6|NA|TRBV7-9
CASSLGGSPLHF
TGTGCCAGCAGCTTAGGAGGATCACCCCTCCACTTT
>TRBJ2-4|NA|TRBV4-1
CASSHSGVTGPNIQYF
TGCGCCAGCAGCCACTCGGGAGTAACCGGCCCAAACATTCAGTACTTC
>TRBJ1-3|TRBD1|TRBV6-5
CASSYSWTGGGNTIYF
TGTGCCAGCAGTTACTCGTGGACAGGGGGCGGAAACACCATATATTTT
>TRBJ2-2|NA|TRBV6-4
CASSVGGSTGELFF
TGTGCCAGCAGTGTAGGTGGGAGCACCGGGGAGCTGTTTTTT
>TRBJ2-3|NA|TRBV30
CAWSTMGDAVQYF
TGTGCCTGGAGTACTATGGGAGACGCGGTTCAGTATTTT
>TRBJ1-2|NA|TRBV19
CASRNREGYGYTF
TGTGCCAGTAGAAACAGGGAGGGCTATGGCTACACCTTC
>TRBJ1-1|TRBD1|TRBV30
CARRRDSEAFF
TGTGCCCGAAGAAGGGACAGTGAAGCTTTCTTT
>TRBJ2-1|TRBD2|TRBV30
CAWSGILVAGNLGNEQFF
TGTGCCTGGAGTGGAATCTTAGTAGCGGGAAACCTCGGGAATGAGCAGTTCTTC
>TRBJ2-2|TRBD2|TRBV18
CASSPGLAGVRTGELFF
TGTGCCAGCTCACCGGGACTAGCGGGAGTTCGAACCGGGGAGCTGTTTTTT
>TRBJ1-2|NA|TRBV4-1
CASSRTREAYGYTF
TGCGCCAGCAGTCGTACCAGGGAAGCCTATGGCTACACCTTC
>TRBJ2-2|NA|TRBV30
CAWSVQNTGELFF
TGTGCCTGGAGTGTACAGAACACCGGGGAGCTGTTTTTT